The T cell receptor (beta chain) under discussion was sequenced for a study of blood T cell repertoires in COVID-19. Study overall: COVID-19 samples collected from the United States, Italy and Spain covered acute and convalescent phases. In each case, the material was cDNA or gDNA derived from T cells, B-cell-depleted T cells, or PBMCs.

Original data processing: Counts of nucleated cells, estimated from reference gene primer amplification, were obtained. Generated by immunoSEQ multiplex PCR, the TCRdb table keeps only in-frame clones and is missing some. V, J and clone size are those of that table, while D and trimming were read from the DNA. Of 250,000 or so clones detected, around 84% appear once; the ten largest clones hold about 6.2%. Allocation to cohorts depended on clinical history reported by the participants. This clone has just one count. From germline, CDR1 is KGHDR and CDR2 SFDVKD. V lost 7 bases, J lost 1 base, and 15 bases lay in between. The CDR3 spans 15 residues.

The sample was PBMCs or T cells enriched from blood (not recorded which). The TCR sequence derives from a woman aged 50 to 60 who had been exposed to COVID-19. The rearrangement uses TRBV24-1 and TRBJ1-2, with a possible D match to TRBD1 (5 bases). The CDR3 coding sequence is TGTGCCACCAGCGCGGGAGGGGACCGTAACTATGGCTACACCTTC. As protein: CATSAGGDRNYGYTF.